This T cell receptor (beta chain) was found in a study of T cells in Graves' hyperthyroidism and ophthalmopathy. Researchers took RNA transcripts and amplified the TCR beta CDR3 regions from them. The TCR CDR3 first-round RT-PCR relied on the HTBI primer set. TCRdb re-derived calls from the multiplex PCR reads in MiXCR, one entry per CDR3 protein. The sample includes about 380,000 distinct CDR3 sequences, around a sixth of them seen just once. Roughly 10 ml of fresh peripheral blood supplied the PBMCs. Germline V CDR1 and CDR2: SGHRS, YFSETQ. The CDR3 consists of 15 residues. This clonotype was counted only a few times. The junction departs from germline at one end; a sequencing error may be responsible.

The receptor's source is a man aged 18 to 30 with Graves' ophthalmopathy. Sample: blood. This chain uses TRBV5-1 with TRBJ1-1; TRBD1 agrees at 9 bases. CDR3 loop: CASSPGTGPNTEAFF. CDR3 sequence (DNA): TGTGCCAGCAGCCCAGGGACAGGGCCAAACACTGAAGCTTTCTTT.